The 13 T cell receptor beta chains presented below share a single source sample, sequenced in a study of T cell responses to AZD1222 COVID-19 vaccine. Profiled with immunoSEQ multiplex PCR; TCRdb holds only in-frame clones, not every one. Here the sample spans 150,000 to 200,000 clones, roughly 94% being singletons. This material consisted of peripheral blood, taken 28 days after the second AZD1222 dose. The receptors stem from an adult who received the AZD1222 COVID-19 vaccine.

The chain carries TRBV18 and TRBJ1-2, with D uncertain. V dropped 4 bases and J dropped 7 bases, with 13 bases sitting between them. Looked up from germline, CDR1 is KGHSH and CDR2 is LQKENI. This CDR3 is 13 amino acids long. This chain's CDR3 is CASSLFTAGGYTF. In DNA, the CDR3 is TGTGCCAGCTCACTGTTTACTGCGGGTGGCTACACCTTC. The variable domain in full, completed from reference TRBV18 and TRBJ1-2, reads NAGVMQNPRHLVRRRGQEARLRCSPMKGHSHVYWYRQLPEEGLKFMVYLQKENIIDESGMPKERFSAEFPKEGPSILRIQQVVRGDSAAYFCASSLFTAGGYTFGSGTRLTVV.

In DNA form, the CDR3 reads TGTGCCTGGAGTGTACGCAAGTCGGGGAATTCACCCCTCCACTTT. Translating gives CAWSVRKSGNSPLHF. The V call is TRBV30, the J call TRBJ1-6; D remains ambiguous. Deletions cut 0 bases from V and 7 bases from J, with 13 bases between. CDR1 GTSNPN and CDR2 SVGIG come from the germline V gene (reference sequence). This CDR3 contains 15 residues.

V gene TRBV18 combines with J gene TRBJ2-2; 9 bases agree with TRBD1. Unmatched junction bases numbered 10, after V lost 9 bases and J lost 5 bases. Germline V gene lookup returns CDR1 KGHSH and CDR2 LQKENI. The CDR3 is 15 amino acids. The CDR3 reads CASSPGTGSTGELFF. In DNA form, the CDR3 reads TGTGCCAGTTCGCCCGGGACAGGGAGTACCGGGGAGCTGTTTTTT.

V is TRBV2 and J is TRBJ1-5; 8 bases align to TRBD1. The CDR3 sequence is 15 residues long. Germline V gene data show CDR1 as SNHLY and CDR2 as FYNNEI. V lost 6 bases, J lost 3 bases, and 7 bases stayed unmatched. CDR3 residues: CASRAGQGTNQPQHF. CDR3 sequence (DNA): TGTGCCAGCAGAGCTGGACAGGGCACCAATCAGCCCCAGCATTTT.

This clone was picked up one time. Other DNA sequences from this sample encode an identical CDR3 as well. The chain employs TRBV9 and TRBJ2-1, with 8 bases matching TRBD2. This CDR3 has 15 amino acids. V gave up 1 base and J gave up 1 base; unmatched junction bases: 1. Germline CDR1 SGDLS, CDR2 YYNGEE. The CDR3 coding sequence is TGTGCCAGCAGCGTAACTAGCGGTTCCTACAATGAGCAGTTCTTC. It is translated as CASSVTSGSYNEQFF.

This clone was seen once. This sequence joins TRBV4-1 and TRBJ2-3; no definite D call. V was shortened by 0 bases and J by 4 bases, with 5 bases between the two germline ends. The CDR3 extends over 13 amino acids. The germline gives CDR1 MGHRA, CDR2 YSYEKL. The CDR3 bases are TGCGCCAGCAGCCAAGATCCCGCAGATACGCAGTATTTT. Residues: CASSQDPADTQYF.

CDR3: CASSPGPRDELFF. The CDR3 DNA reads TGTGCCAGCAGCCCCGGACCCCGGGACGAACTGTTTTTT. This chain connects TRBV7-3 to TRBJ1-4; tentatively, D is TRBD1 (5 bases). This CDR3 comprises 13 residues. Per the germline V gene, CDR1 is SGHTA and CDR2 is FQGTGA. Trimming stripped 5 bases from V and 12 bases from J, with 16 bases between.

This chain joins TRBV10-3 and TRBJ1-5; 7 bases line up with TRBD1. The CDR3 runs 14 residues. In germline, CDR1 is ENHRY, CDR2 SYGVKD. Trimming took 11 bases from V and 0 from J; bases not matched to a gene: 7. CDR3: CAADREGSNQPQHF. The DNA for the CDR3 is TGTGCCGCCGACAGGGAGGGTAGCAATCAGCCCCAGCATTTT.

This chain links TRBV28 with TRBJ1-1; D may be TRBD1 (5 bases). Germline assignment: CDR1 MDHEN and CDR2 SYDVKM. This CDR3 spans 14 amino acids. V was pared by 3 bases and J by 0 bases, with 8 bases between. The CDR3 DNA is TGTGCCAGCAGTTTTCGGGGGGTGAACACTGAAGCTTTCTTT. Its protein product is CASSFRGVNTEAFF.

In DNA form, the CDR3 reads TGTGCCAGCAGCCCTTATCTCCGACAGGGGAAGAACTATGGCTACACCTTC. Residues: CASSPYLRQGKNYGYTF. V gene TRBV3-1 (or the pseudogene TRBV3-2) combines with J gene TRBJ1-2; 8 bases align to TRBD1. Germline assignment: CDR1 LGHDT and CDR2 YNNKEL (reference sequence). Germline trimming cut 4 bases from V and 2 bases from J; bases unmatched to any gene: 12. The CDR3 loop spans 17 amino acids.

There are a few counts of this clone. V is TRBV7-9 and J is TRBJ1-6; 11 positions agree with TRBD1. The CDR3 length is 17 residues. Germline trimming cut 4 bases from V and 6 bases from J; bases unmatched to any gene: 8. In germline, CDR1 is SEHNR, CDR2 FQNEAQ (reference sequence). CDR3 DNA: TGTGCCAGCAGCTACCGGACAGGGGGCCCTACTAATTCACCCCTCCACTTT. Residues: CASSYRTGGPTNSPLHF.

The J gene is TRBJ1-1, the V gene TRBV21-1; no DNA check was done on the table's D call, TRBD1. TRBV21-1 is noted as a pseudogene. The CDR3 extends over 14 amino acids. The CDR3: CASSIGTANTEAFF. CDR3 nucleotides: TGTGCCAGCAGCATCGGGACAGCTAACACTGAAGCTTTCTTT.

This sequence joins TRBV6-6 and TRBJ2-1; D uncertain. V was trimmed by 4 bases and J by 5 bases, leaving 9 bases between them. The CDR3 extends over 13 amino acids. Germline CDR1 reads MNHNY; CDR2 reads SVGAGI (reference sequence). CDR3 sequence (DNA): TGTGCCAGCAGTTTCATCATGGACAATGAGCAGTTCTTC. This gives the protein CASSFIMDNEQFF.